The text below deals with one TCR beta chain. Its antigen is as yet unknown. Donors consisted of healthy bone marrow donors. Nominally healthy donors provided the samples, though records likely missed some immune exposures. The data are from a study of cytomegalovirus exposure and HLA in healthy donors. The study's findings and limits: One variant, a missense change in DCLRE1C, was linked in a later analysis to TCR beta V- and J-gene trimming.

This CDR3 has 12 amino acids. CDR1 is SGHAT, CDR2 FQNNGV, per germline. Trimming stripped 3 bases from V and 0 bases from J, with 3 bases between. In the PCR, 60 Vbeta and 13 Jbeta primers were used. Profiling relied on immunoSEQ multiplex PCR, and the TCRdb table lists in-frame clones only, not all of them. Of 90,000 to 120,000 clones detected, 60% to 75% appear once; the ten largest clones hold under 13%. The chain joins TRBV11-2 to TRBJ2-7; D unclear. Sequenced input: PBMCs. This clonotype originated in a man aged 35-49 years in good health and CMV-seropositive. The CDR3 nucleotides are TGTGCCAGCAGCTTCAACTCCTACGAGCAGTACTTC. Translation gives CASSFNSYEQYF. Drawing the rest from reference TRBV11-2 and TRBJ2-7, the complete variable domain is EAGVAQSPRYKIIEKRQSVAFWCNPISGHATLYWYQQILGQGPKLLIQFQNNGVVDDSQLPKDRFSAERLKGVDSTLKIQPAKLEDSAVYLCASSFNSYEQYFGPGTRLTVT.